This TCR beta chain is drawn from a study of regulatory T cells in long-lasting Graves disease. General study findings and limits: With persistent disease, TRBV28, TRBJ1-2 and TRBJ2-5 were the favored segments. The researchers studied only peripheral blood, not thyroid tissue.

Time point defined: newly diagnosed GD, antithyroid drugs for less than 3 months. Making the TCR library involved RNA that had been extracted from PBMCs. In germline, CDR1 is SGHAT, CDR2 FQNNGV. Unmatched junction bases numbered 5, after V lost 5 bases and J lost 6 bases. The CDR3 spans 16 residues. Many counts were recorded for this clonotype. Its antigen is as yet unknown. Library construction for TCR beta used iRepertoire HTBI primers and Arm-PCR of CDR3 regions. TCRdb redid the calling of the multiplex PCR reads with MiXCR, one entry per CDR3 protein. The sample has 360,000 or so distinct CDR3 sequences; about 16% are singletons. The same data also contributed to another study, on T cells in Graves' hyperthyroidism and ophthalmopathy. That work states: Patients aged 18 to 65 had newly diagnosed hyperthyroidism lasting under 2 months.

The receptor was derived from a woman between 18 and 30 years old with Graves disease. Material: peripheral blood mononuclear cells (PBMCs), obtained at new diagnosis, from a patient treated with antithyroid drugs. The gene calls are TRBV11-2 and TRBJ2-2; 14 bases align to TRBD2. Written as DNA, the CDR3 is TGTGCCAGCAGCAAAGAGGGACTAGCGGGAGCCGGGGAGCTGTTTTTT. Its translation is CASSKEGLAGAGELFF.